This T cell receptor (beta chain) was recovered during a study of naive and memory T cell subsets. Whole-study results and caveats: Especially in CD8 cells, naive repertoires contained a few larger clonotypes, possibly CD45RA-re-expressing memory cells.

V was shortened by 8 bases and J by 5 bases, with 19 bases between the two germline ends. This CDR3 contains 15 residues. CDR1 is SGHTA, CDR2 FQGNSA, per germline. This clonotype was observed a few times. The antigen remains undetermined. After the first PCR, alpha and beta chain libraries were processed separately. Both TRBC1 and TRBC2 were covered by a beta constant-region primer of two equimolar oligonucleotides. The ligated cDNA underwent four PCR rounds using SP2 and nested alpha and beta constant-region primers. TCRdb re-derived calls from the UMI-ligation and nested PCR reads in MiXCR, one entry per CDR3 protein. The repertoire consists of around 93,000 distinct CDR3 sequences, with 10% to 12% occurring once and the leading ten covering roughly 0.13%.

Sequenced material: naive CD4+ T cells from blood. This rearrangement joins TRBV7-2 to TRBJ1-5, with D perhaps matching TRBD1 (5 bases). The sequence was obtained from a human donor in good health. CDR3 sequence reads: CASAHGGARDQPQHF. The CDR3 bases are TGTGCCAGCGCCCATGGCGGGGCACGGGATCAGCCCCAGCATTTT.